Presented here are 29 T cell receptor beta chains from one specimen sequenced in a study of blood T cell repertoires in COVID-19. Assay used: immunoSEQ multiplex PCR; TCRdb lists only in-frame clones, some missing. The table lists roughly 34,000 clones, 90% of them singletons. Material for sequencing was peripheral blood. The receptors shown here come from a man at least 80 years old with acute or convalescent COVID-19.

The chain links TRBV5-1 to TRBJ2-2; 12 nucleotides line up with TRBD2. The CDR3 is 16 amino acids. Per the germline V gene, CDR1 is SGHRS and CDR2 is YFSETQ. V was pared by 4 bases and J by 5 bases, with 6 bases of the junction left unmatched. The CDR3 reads CASSTTGTSGTGELFF. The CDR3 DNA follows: TGCGCCAGCAGCACTACCGGGACTAGCGGGACCGGGGAGCTGTTTTTT.

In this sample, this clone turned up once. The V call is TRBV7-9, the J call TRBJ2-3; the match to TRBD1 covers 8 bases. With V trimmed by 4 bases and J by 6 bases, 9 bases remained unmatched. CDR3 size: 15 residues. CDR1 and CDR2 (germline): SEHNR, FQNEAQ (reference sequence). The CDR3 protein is CASSSPGTGMDTQYF. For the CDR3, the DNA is TGTGCCAGCAGCTCTCCGGGGACAGGTATGGATACGCAGTATTTT. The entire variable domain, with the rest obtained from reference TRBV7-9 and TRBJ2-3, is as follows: DTGVSQNPRHKITKRGQNVTFRCDPISEHNRLYWYRQTLGQGPEFLTYFQNEAQLEKSRLLSDRFSAERPKGSFSTLEIQRTEQGDSAMYLCASSSPGTGMDTQYFGPGTRLTVL.

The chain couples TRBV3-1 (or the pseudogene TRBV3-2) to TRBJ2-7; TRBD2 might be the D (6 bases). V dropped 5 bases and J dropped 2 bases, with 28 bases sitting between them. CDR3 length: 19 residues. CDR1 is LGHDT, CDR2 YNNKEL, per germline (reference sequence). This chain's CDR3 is CASSGAVGRRGVIAYEQYF. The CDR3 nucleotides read TGTGCCAGCAGCGGAGCCGTTGGTCGGAGGGGTGTCATCGCCTACGAGCAGTACTTC.

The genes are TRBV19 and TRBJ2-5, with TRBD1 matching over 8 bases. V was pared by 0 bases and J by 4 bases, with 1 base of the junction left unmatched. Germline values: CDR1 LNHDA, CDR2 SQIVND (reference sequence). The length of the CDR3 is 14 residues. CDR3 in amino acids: CASSIEDRAETQYF. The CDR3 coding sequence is TGTGCCAGTAGTATAGAGGACAGGGCAGAGACCCAGTACTTC.

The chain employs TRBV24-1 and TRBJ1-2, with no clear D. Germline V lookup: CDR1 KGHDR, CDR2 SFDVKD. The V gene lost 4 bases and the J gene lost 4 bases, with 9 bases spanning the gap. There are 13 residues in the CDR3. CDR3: CATSDQDFYGYTF. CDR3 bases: TGTGCCACCAGTGACCAGGATTTCTATGGCTACACCTTC.

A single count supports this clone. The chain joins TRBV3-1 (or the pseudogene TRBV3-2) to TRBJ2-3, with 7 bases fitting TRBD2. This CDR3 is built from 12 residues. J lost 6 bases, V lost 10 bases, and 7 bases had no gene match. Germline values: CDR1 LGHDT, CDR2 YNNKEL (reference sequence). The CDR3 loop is CATASGGDTQYF. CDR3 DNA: TGTGCCACTGCTAGCGGAGGCGATACGCAGTATTTT.

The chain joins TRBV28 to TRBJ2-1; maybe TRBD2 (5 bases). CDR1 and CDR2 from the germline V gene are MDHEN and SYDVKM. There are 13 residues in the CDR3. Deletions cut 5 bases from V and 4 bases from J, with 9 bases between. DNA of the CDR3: TGTGCCAGCAGTAGGATAGCGTACAATGAGCAGTTCTTC. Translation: CASSRIAYNEQFF.

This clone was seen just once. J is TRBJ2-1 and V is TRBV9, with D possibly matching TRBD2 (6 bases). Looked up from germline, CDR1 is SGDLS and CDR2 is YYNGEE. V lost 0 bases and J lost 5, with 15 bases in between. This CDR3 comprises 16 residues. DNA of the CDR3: TGTGCCAGCAGCGTAGCCCTCCCGGGGGATCACAATGAGCAGTTCTTC. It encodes CASSVALPGDHNEQFF.

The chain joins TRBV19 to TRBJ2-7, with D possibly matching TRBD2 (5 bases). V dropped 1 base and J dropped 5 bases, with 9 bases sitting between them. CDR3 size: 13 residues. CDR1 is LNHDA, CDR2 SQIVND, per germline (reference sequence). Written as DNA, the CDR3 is TGTGCCAGTAGTATAGTAAGAGGGAACGAGCAGTACTTC. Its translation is CASSIVRGNEQYF.

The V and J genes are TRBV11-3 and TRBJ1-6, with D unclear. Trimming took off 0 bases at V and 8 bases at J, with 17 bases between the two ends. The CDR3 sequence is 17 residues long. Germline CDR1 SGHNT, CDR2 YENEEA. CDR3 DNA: TGTGCCAGCAGCTTAGAGGTGGTCCCCCTCGAGGATTCACCCCTCCACTTT. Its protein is CASSLEVVPLEDSPLHF.

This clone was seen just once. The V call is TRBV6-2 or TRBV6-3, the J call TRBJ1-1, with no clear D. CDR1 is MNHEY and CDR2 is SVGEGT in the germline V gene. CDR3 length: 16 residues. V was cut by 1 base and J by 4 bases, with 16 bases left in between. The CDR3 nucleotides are TGTGCCAGCAGTTACTTTCTGCCCTACGGTCCCACTGAAGCTTTCTTT. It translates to CASSYFLPYGPTEAFF.

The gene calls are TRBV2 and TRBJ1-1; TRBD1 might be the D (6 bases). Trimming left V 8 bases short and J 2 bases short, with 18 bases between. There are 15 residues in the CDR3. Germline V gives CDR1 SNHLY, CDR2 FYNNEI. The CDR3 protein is CASPPSRRGNTEAFF. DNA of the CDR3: TGTGCCAGCCCCCCCAGCCGCAGGGGTAACACTGAAGCTTTCTTT.

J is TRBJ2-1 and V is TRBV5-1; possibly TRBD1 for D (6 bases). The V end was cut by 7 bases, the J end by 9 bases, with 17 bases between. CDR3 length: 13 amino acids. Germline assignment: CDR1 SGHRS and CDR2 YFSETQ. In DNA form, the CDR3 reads TGCGCCAGCGCCTGGACAGACCTAGGTGAGCAGTTCTTC. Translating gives CASAWTDLGEQFF.

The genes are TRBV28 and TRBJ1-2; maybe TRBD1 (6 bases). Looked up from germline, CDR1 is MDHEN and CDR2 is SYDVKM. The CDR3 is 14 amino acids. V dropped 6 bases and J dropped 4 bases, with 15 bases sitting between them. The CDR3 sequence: CASSLRGTFYGYTF. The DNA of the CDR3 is TGTGCCAGCAGCCTCCGAGGGACATTCTATGGCTACACCTTC.

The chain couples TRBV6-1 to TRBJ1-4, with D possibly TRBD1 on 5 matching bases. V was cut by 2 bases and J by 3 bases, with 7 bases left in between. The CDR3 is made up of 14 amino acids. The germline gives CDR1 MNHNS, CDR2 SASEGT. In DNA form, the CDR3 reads TGTGCCAGCAGTGAATGGGGCCCTAATGAAAAACTGTTTTTT. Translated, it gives CASSEWGPNEKLFF.

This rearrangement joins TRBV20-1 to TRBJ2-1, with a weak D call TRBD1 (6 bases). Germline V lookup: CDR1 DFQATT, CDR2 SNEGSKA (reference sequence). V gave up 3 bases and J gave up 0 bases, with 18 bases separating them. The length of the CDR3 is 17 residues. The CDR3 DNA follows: TGCAGTGCTAGTATTTCACAGGGCGATTTCTCCTACAATGAGCAGTTCTTC. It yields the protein CSASISQGDFSYNEQFF.

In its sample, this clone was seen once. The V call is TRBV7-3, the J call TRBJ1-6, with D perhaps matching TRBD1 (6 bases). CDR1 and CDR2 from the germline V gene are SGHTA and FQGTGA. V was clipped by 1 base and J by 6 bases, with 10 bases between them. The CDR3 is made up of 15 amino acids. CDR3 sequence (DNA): TGTGCCAGCAGCTTAAGGTCCAGGGGTAATTCACCCCTCCACTTT. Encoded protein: CASSLRSRGNSPLHF.

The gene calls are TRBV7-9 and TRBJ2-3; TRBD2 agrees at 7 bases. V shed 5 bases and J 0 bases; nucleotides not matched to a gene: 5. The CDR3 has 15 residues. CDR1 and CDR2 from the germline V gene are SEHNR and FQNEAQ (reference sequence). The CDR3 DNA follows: TGTGCCAGCAGCCGTCTAGCGGTTAGCACAGATACGCAGTATTTT. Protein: CASSRLAVSTDTQYF. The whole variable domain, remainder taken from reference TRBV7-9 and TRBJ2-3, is DTGVSQNPRHKITKRGQNVTFRCDPISEHNRLYWYRQTLGQGPEFLTYFQNEAQLEKSRLLSDRFSAERPKGSFSTLEIQRTEQGDSAMYLCASSRLAVSTDTQYFGPGTRLTVL.

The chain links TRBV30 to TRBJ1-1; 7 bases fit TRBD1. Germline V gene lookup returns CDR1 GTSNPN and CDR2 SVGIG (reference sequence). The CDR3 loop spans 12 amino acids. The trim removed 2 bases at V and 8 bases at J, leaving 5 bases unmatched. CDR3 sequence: CAWSPGQAEAFF. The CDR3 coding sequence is TGTGCCTGGAGTCCTGGACAGGCAGAAGCTTTCTTT.

This chain's CDR3 is CASSPSLGDTQYF. CDR3 nucleotide sequence: TGTGCCAGCAGTCCCTCCCTCGGGGATACGCAGTATTTT. This chain links TRBV6-5 with TRBJ2-3; D is uncertain. Germline V gene sequence: CDR1 MNHEY, CDR2 SVGAGI. CDR3 length: 13 amino acids. V gave up 5 bases and J gave up 6 bases, with 12 bases separating them.

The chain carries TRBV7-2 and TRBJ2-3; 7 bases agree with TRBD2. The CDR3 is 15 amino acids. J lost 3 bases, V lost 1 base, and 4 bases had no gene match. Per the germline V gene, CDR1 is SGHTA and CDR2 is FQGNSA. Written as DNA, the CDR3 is TGTGCCAGCAGCTTAGTCGCGGGGGAAACAGATACGCAGTATTTT. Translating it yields CASSLVAGETDTQYF.

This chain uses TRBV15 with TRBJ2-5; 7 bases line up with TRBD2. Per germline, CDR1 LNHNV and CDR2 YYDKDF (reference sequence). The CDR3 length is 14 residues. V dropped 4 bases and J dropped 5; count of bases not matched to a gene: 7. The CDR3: CATSKTSDYETQYF. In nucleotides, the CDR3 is TGTGCCACCAGCAAAACTAGCGACTATGAGACCCAGTACTTC.

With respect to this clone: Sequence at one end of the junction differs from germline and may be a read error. CDR3 protein: CASNLQGLYNEQFF. Written as DNA, the CDR3 is TGCGCCAGCAACTTGCAGGGGCTCTACAATGAGCAGTTCTTC. V is TRBV5-1 and J is TRBJ2-1; the D gene is possibly TRBD1 (6 bases). The germline gives CDR1 SGHRS, CDR2 YFSETQ. There are 14 residues in the CDR3.

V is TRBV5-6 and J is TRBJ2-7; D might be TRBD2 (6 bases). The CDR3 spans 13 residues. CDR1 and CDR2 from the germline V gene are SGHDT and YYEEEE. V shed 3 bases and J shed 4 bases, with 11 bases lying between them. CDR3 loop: CASSYSGSYEQYF. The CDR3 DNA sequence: TGTGCCAGCAGCTATTCCGGGAGTTACGAGCAGTACTTC.

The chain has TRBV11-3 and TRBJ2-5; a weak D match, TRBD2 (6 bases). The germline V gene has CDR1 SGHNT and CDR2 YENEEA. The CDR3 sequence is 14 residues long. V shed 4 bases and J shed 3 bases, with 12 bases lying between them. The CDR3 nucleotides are TGTGCCAGCAGCTCCGGGAGCTTAGAAGAGACCCAGTACTTC. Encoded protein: CASSSGSLEETQYF.

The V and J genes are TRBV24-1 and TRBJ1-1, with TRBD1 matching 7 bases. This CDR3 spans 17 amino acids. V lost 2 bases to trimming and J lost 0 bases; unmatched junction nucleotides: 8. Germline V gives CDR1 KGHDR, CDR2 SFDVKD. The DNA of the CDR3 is TGTGCCACCAGTGATTCGACAGGGAATGGAGTGAACACTGAAGCTTTCTTT. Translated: CATSDSTGNGVNTEAFF.

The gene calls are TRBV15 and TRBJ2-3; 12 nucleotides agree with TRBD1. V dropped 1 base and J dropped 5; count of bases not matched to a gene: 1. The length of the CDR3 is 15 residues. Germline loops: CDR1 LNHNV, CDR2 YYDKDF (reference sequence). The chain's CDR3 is CATSRGDRGLDTQYF. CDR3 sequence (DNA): TGTGCCACCAGCAGAGGGGACAGGGGGCTAGATACGCAGTATTTT.

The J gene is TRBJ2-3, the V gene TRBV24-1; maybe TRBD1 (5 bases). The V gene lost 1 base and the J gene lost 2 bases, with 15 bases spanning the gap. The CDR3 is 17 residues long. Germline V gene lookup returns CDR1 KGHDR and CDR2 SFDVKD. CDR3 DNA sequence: TGTGCCACCAGTGATTTCAGGGTCCCGTTCCTCACAGATACGCAGTATTTT. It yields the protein CATSDFRVPFLTDTQYF.

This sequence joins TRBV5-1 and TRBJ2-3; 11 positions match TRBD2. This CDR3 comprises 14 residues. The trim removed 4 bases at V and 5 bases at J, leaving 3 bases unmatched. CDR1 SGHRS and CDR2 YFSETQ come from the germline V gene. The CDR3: CASSNLAGGDTQYF. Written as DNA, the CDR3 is TGCGCCAGCAGCAATCTAGCGGGGGGAGATACGCAGTATTTT.